The rows below give T cell receptor beta chains drawn from one sample of a study of blood T cell repertoires in COVID-19. Measured with immunoSEQ multiplex PCR; TCRdb has only the in-frame clones, and not every one. The repertoire holds approximately 300,000 clones, with around 90% as singletons. Sequencing was carried out using peripheral blood. The receptors come from a woman younger than 45 with COVID-19, enrolled during active disease. The CDR3 runs from the conserved cysteine through the conserved F or W. Each record gives: clone size, V gene, CDR3 length, D gene, J gene, CDR3 protein, CDR3 DNA. D genes are given only for firm matches. Clone size is not always given. Where it is, it says once, few, many or a class for expanded clones.

.	TRBV29-1	12	.	TRBJ2-7	CSVGTTTYEQYF	TGCAGCGTTGGGACTACAACTTACGAGCAGTACTTC
.	TRBV3-1/TRBV3-2	13	.	TRBJ1-6	CASSQNLGSPLHF	TGTGCCAGCAGCCAAAATCTAGGTTCACCCCTCCACTTT
.	TRBV28	14	TRBD1	TRBJ1-2	CASSPIPDRDGYTF	TGTGCCAGCAGTCCAATACCCGACAGGGACGGCTACACCTTC
.	TRBV25-1	16	TRBD1	TRBJ1-5	CASSPWTGGRNQPQHF	TGTGCCAGCAGTCCTTGGACAGGGGGACGCAATCAGCCCCAGCATTTT
few	TRBV6-4	13	TRBD1	TRBJ1-2	CASSDSTGVGYTF	TGTGCCAGCAGTGACTCAACAGGGGTTGGCTACACCTTC
.	TRBV19	14	TRBD2	TRBJ2-7	CASSPGLGGYEQYF	TGTGCCAGTAGTCCGGGACTAGGGGGCTACGAGCAGTACTTC
.	TRBV27	16	TRBD2	TRBJ2-1	CASSSTGTSGYNEQFF	TGTGCCAGCAGTTCCACCGGGACTAGCGGCTACAATGAGCAGTTCTTC
.	TRBV27	18	TRBD2	TRBJ2-2	CASLQLTSGALNTGELFF	TGTGCCAGCCTCCAGTTGACTAGCGGGGCATTGAACACCGGGGAGCTGTTTTTT
.	TRBV5-1	13	TRBD1	TRBJ1-1	CASSSRTGVEAFF	TGCGCCAGCAGCTCTCGGACAGGGGTTGAAGCTTTCTTT
.	TRBV9	15	.	TRBJ1-4	CASSVGAGNDEKLFF	TGTGCCAGCAGCGTAGGGGCAGGGAATGATGAAAAACTGTTTTTT
once	TRBV7-9	12	.	TRBJ1-5	CASSLDGLQRHF	TGTGCCAGCAGCTTAGACGGACTTCAACGGCATTTT
.	TRBV3-1/TRBV3-2	14	TRBD2	TRBJ2-5	CASSAGRRGETQYF	TGTGCCAGCAGCGCCGGGAGGAGAGGGGAGACCCAGTACTTC
.	TRBV28	14	TRBD1	TRBJ1-1	CASSYRGRITEAFF	TGTGCCAGCAGTTACAGGGGGCGGATCACTGAAGCTTTCTTT
once	TRBV9	16	.	TRBJ1-2	CASSVRVKIGSDGYTF	TGTGCCAGCAGCGTCAGGGTCAAGATCGGCAGCGATGGCTACACCTTC
.	TRBV19	12	.	TRBJ2-1	CASSILYNEQFF	TGTGCCAGTAGTATCCTTTACAATGAGCAGTTCTTC
few	TRBV2	12	.	TRBJ2-7	CASSPPGYEQYF	TGTGCCAGCAGTCCCCCGGGGTACGAGCAGTACTTC
.	TRBV5-1	14	.	TRBJ1-1	CASSPTTANTEAFF	TGCGCCAGCAGCCCCACGACAGCGAACACTGAAGCTTTCTTT
once	TRBV2	17	TRBD2	TRBJ2-5	CASSEVRTSGSQETQYF	TGTGCCAGCAGTGAAGTCAGGACTAGCGGGTCCCAAGAGACCCAGTACTTC
.	TRBV4-1	17	TRBD1	TRBJ2-1	CASSQTRGTGGRNEQFF	TGCGCCAGCAGCCAAACCCGAGGGACAGGGGGCCGGAATGAGCAGTTCTTC
.	TRBV21-1	16	.	TRBJ1-6	CASSNEEQESYSPLHF	TGTGCCAGCAGCAATGAGGAACAGGAGTCTTATTCACCCCTCCACTTT